Below, 32 T cell receptor beta chains from the same sample are listed, as sequenced in a study of identical twins (dated by TCRdb to 2016 to 2017). The protocol used for the library was 5' RACE. The sequencing machine was an Illumina HiSeq 2000. TCRdb trimmed the raw reads at Q25, called clones with MiXCR and kept productive beta chains. Each CDR3 protein gets just one entry, which takes the most common genes and DNA from the rows behind it. The sample contains approximately 250,000 distinct CDR3 sequences, over 5.5% of them found a single time. Approximately 15% of the sample comes from the top ten. These same records also appear under a second study, on T cells expressing NK-cell markers.

The sequenced sample was CD8+ T cells sorted from blood. The receptors derive from a woman aged 18-29 years in good health.

This clonotype was observed a handful of times. The CDR3 here is CASTGQNYNEQFF. The CDR3 coding sequence is TGTGCCAGCACGGGCCAAAATTACAATGAGCAGTTCTTC. The gene calls are TRBV7-8 and TRBJ2-1; D is unclear. Trimming shortened V by 7 bases and J by 4 bases, and 11 bases separated the two germline ends. The CDR3 totals 13 residues. CDR1 SGHVS and CDR2 FQNEAQ come from the germline V gene.

This clonotype has a handful of counts. The J gene is TRBJ2-1, the V gene TRBV20-1, with 7 bases that match TRBD2. Germline-derived CDR1 and CDR2 are DFQATT and SNEGSKA (reference sequence). The length of the CDR3 is 13 residues. Losses at the gene ends were 4 bases for V and 3 bases for J; bases not matched to a gene: 3. CDR3 region: CSATSGNYNEQFF. The CDR3 DNA is TGCAGTGCTACCAGCGGGAACTACAATGAGCAGTTCTTC.

This clonotype turned up a few times. This chain joins TRBV10-3 and TRBJ1-1; 10 bases align to TRBD1. Germline trimming cut 2 bases from V and 5 bases from J; bases unmatched to any gene: 5. Germline CDR1 reads ENHRY; CDR2 reads SYGVKD. CDR3 length equals 15 residues. CDR3 amino acids: CAISEVDRGHTEAFF. In DNA form, the CDR3 reads TGTGCCATCAGTGAGGTTGACAGGGGGCATACTGAAGCTTTCTTT.

This clonotype was counted many times. The chain recombines TRBV12-3 or TRBV12-4 with TRBJ2-7; D possibly corresponds to TRBD2 (5 bases). The V end lost 2 bases, the J end lost 7 bases, and 15 bases lay between the germline ends. The CDR3 covers 14 residues. CDR3 amino acids: CASSLLPGGGEQYF. CDR3 sequence (DNA): TGTGCCAGCAGTTTATTGCCAGGCGGAGGTGAGCAGTACTTC.

This clonotype was observed a single time. The chain is built from TRBV7-9 and TRBJ2-7, with unresolved D. The germline V gene encodes CDR1 SEHNR and CDR2 FQNEAQ (reference sequence). The CDR3 has 13 amino acids. Between the trimmed V and J ends, which lost 1 base and 12 bases, there was a span of 16 bases. The CDR3 loop is CASSLGGTVWVYF. The CDR3 DNA sequence: TGTGCCAGCAGCTTAGGCGGAACGGTATGGGTGTACTTC. Filled out from reference TRBV7-9 and TRBJ2-7, the complete variable domain reads DTGVSQNPRHKITKRGQNVTFRCDPISEHNRLYWYRQTLGQGPEFLTYFQNEAQLEKSRLLSDRFSAERPKGSFSTLEIQRTEQGDSAMYLCASSLGGTVWVYFGPGTRLTVT.

This chain uses TRBV9 with TRBJ2-2; D is uncertain. Trimming removed 0 bases from V and 6 bases from J, with 6 bases in between. CDR1 and CDR2 (germline): SGDLS, YYNGEE. This CDR3 has 13 amino acids. This chain's CDR3 is CASSVVVSGELFF. CDR3 coding DNA: TGTGCCAGCAGCGTAGTCGTTTCCGGGGAGCTGTTTTTT.

This clonotype has only a few counts. A clone one base away is much larger, so this may be a read error. V gene TRBV7-9 combines with J gene TRBJ2-2; D gene unclear. Trimming removed 6 bases from V and 1 base from J, with 3 bases in between. The CDR3 contains 12 residues. Per the germline V gene, CDR1 is SEHNR and CDR2 is FQNEAQ (reference sequence). The CDR3 protein is CASSWNTGELFF. CDR3 nucleotides: TGTGCCAGCAGTTGGAACACCGGGGAGCTGTTTTTT.

This clonotype occurred a few times. The rearrangement links TRBV10-2 to TRBJ1-1; D remains ambiguous. Germline V gives CDR1 WSHSY, CDR2 SAAADI. The CDR3 contains 15 residues. The V gene lost 2 bases and the J gene lost 0 bases, with 10 bases spanning the gap. CDR3 sequence (DNA): TGCGCCAGCAGTGAGAGGAACGTCATGAACACTGAAGCTTTCTTT. As protein: CASSERNVMNTEAFF.

J is TRBJ2-2 and V is TRBV6-2 or TRBV6-3; 10 nucleotides agree with TRBD2. The CDR3 length is 17 residues. V dropped 3 bases and J dropped 2; count of bases not matched to a gene: 6. Germline-derived CDR1 and CDR2 are MNHEY and SVGEGT. The CDR3: CASSYLWTSGNTGELFF. The CDR3 region has the DNA TGTGCCAGCAGTTATCTGTGGACTAGCGGCAACACCGGGGAGCTGTTTTTT.

Ten or more counts support this clonotype. V usage is TRBV20-1 and J usage is TRBJ2-2; 8 nucleotides align to TRBD2. With V trimmed by 6 bases and J by 4 bases, 13 bases remained unmatched. The germline V gene encodes CDR1 DFQATT and CDR2 SNEGSKA (reference sequence). There are 16 residues in the CDR3. The CDR3 is CSANTPGLEGTGELFF. In nucleotides, the CDR3 is TGCAGTGCAAATACTCCGGGACTAGAGGGCACCGGGGAGCTGTTTTTT.

In this sample, this clonotype turned up a few times. The chain carries TRBV11-2 and TRBJ2-7; 15 nucleotides agree with TRBD2. Germline V gives CDR1 SGHAT, CDR2 FQNNGV. This CDR3 has 16 amino acids. Trimming at V came to 4 bases and at J to 4 bases, leaving 5 bases not matched to a gene. CDR3 in DNA: TGTGCCAGCAGCTCGGGACTAGCGGGAGGAGTATACGAGCAGTACTTC. This encodes CASSSGLAGGVYEQYF. Combining the CDR3 with reference TRBV11-2 and TRBJ2-7 gives the whole variable domain EAGVAQSPRYKIIEKRQSVAFWCNPISGHATLYWYQQILGQGPKLLIQFQNNGVVDDSQLPKDRFSAERLKGVDSTLKIQPAKLEDSAVYLCASSSGLAGGVYEQYFGPGTRLTVT.

The table lists this clonotype with a few counts. The chain couples TRBV20-1 to TRBJ2-7, with 7 positions matching TRBD2. The junction had 16 bases not matched to a gene; V was cut back by 0 bases and J by 2 bases. The CDR3 sequence is 18 residues long. Looked up from germline, CDR1 is DFQATT and CDR2 is SNEGSKA (reference sequence). The DNA of the CDR3 is TGCAGTGCTAGAGACCATAAGAAAGTCCGGGGGGTCCCCTACGAGCAGTACTTC. Translation: CSARDHKKVRGVPYEQYF.

This chain connects TRBV7-9 to TRBJ1-2; no firm D call. V was trimmed by 3 bases and J by 7 bases, leaving 9 bases between them. The germline gives CDR1 SEHNR, CDR2 FQNEAQ (reference sequence). CDR3 length: 12 residues. CDR3 coding DNA: TGTGCCAGCAGCTTCGGGGTTCCTGGCTACACCTTC. It is translated as CASSFGVPGYTF. The entire variable domain, with the rest obtained from reference TRBV7-9 and TRBJ1-2, is as follows: DTGVSQNPRHKITKRGQNVTFRCDPISEHNRLYWYRQTLGQGPEFLTYFQNEAQLEKSRLLSDRFSAERPKGSFSTLEIQRTEQGDSAMYLCASSFGVPGYTFGSGTRLTVV.

In this sample, this clonotype turned up a few times. The chain links TRBV9 to TRBJ1-2; D is perhaps TRBD1 (6 bases). This CDR3 comprises 14 residues. Germline assignment: CDR1 SGDLS and CDR2 YYNGEE. V lost 5 bases and J 5 bases, leaving 16 bases between the germline ends. CDR3 DNA: TGTGCCAGCAGGGGGGCTTCGGAAATGTATGGCTACACCTTC. This codes for CASRGASEMYGYTF. The full variable domain, rest sourced from reference TRBV9 and TRBJ1-2, is DSGVTQTPKHLITATGQRVTLRCSPRSGDLSVYWYQQSLDQGLQFLIQYYNGEERAKGNILERFSAQQFPDLHSELNLSSLELGDSALYFCASRGASEMYGYTFGSGTRLTVV.

This clonotype occurred a few times. The gene calls are TRBV27 and TRBJ1-1; 7 positions agree with TRBD1. The CDR3 is 13 residues long. CDR1 MNHEY and CDR2 SMNVEV come from the germline V gene (reference sequence). Trimming removed 5 bases from V and 3 bases from J; junction bases left unmatched: 3. The CDR3 nucleotides are TGTGCCAGCAGTGCGACAGGGCACACTGAAGCTTTCTTT. Amino acids: CASSATGHTEAFF.

The chain couples TRBV7-9 to TRBJ1-2; D perhaps matches TRBD1 (6 bases). The V end lost 5 bases, the J end lost 2 bases, and 18 bases lay between the germline ends. The germline V gene encodes CDR1 SEHNR and CDR2 FQNEAQ (reference sequence). CDR3 size: 16 residues. CDR3 DNA sequence: TGTGCCAGCAGCGTGCCGGGACATGACATAAACTATGGCTACACCTTC. It specifies CASSVPGHDINYGYTF.

A few counts support this clonotype. The genes are TRBV11-2 and TRBJ1-1; 7 bases match TRBD1. The CDR3 covers 14 residues. Germline CDR1 and CDR2: SGHAT and FQNNGV. The V gene end was trimmed by 4 bases and the J gene end by 0 bases; junction bases not matched to a gene: 2. The CDR3 nucleotides are TGTGCCAGCAGCTCGACAGGGCTGAACACTGAAGCTTTCTTT. Translation: CASSSTGLNTEAFF.

The rearrangement uses TRBV20-1 and TRBJ1-1; D remains unclear. The CDR3 contains 15 residues. With 0 bases removed from V and 1 base from J, the gap between germline ends came to 12 bases. Germline V gives CDR1 DFQATT, CDR2 SNEGSKA (reference sequence). CDR3 amino acids: CSARDLRQGNTEAFF. The CDR3 coding sequence is TGCAGTGCTAGAGATCTCAGACAAGGGAACACTGAAGCTTTCTTT.

Note on this clonotype: A read error may be the cause here, since a much bigger clone is one base away. The V gene is TRBV7-9, the J gene TRBJ2-1; unclear D gene. Germline V gives CDR1 SEHNR, CDR2 FQNEAQ (reference sequence). Trimming left V 3 bases short and J 2 bases short, with 11 bases between. This CDR3 comprises 15 residues. CDR3 coding DNA: TGTGCCAGCAGCTTGATTCATAATGCCTACAATGAGCAGTTCTTC. Translated, it gives CASSLIHNAYNEQFF.

The V gene is TRBV5-1, the J gene TRBJ2-1; 7 bases match TRBD2. CDR3 length: 16 amino acids. Germline CDR1 and CDR2: SGHRS and YFSETQ. J was trimmed by 7 bases and V by 1 base; bases with no gene match: 11. The chain's CDR3 is CASSLLTAGASNEQFF. CDR3 bases: TGCGCCAGCAGCTTGCTGACCGCGGGAGCTTCGAATGAGCAGTTCTTC.

The table lists this clonotype with a few counts. J is TRBJ2-7 and V is TRBV6-2 or TRBV6-3; D not certain. The CDR3 sequence is 12 residues long. V was trimmed by 8 bases and J by 2 bases, leaving 10 bases between them. CDR1 is MNHEY and CDR2 is SVGEGT in the germline V gene. The CDR3 DNA follows: TGTGCCAGCGCGATCTCCGCCTACGAGCAGTACTTC. It specifies CASAISAYEQYF.

This clonotype was seen ten or more times. The V call is TRBV7-9, the J call TRBJ2-1; the D is unclear. Trimming took off 2 bases at V and 8 bases at J, with 13 bases between the two ends. Germline-derived CDR1 and CDR2 are SEHNR and FQNEAQ (reference sequence). CDR3 size: 14 residues. The CDR3 DNA is TGTGCCAGCAGCTTATTTGGCGAGAGCGATGAGCAGTTCTTC. This gives the protein CASSLFGESDEQFF. The full variable domain, in which reference TRBV7-9 and TRBJ2-1 provide the parts outside the CDR3, is DTGVSQNPRHKITKRGQNVTFRCDPISEHNRLYWYRQTLGQGPEFLTYFQNEAQLEKSRLLSDRFSAERPKGSFSTLEIQRTEQGDSAMYLCASSLFGESDEQFFGPGTRLTVL.

The J gene is TRBJ2-1, the V gene TRBV4-3; no definite D call. Trimming took off 3 bases at V and 8 bases at J, with 11 bases between the two ends. Germline CDR1 is LGHNA and CDR2 is YSLEER. This CDR3 is built from 13 residues. As DNA, the CDR3 is TGCGCCAGCAGCCACGGACCCGACGATGAGCAGTTCTTC. This gives the protein CASSHGPDDEQFF.

This clonotype was seen only a few times. The genes are TRBV6-5 and TRBJ1-1; tentatively, D is TRBD1 (5 bases). The germline V gene encodes CDR1 MNHEY and CDR2 SVGAGI. The V end was cut by 2 bases, the J end by 1 base, with 11 bases between. This CDR3 spans 15 amino acids. DNA for the CDR3: TGTGCCAGCAGTTACCCCCGGGGACCGAACACTGAAGCTTTCTTT. Its protein product is CASSYPRGPNTEAFF.

The genes are TRBV7-2 and TRBJ2-3; the match to TRBD2 covers 7 bases. The V gene end was trimmed by 0 bases and the J gene end by 2 bases; junction bases not matched to a gene: 8. In germline, CDR1 is SGHTA, CDR2 FQGNSA. The CDR3 is made up of 17 amino acids. The CDR3 loop reads CASSLAKYGTTTDTQYF. The DNA of the CDR3 is TGTGCCAGCAGCTTAGCTAAGTATGGGACTACCACAGATACGCAGTATTTT.

This clonotype was detected a few times. This chain links TRBV30 with TRBJ2-1; weak D call: TRBD2 (6 bases). Trimming stripped 3 bases from V and 7 bases from J, with 19 bases between. Germline V gives CDR1 GTSNPN, CDR2 SVGIG (reference sequence). The length of the CDR3 is 15 residues. The CDR3 coding sequence is TGTGCCTGGAGCGGGGGACCCATGCTAGATAATGAGCAGTTCTTC. Its translation: CAWSGGPMLDNEQFF. The variable domain in full, with the rest retrieved from reference TRBV30 and TRBJ2-1, is SQTIHQWPATLVQPVGSPLSLECTVEGTSNPNLYWYRQAAGRGLQLLFYSVGIGQISSEVPQNLSASRPQDRQFILSSKKLLLSDSGFYLCAWSGGPMLDNEQFFGPGTRLTVL.

In its sample, this clonotype was seen many times. The chain is built from TRBV11-2 and TRBJ2-1; 8 bases fit TRBD2. The germline gives CDR1 SGHAT, CDR2 FQNNGV. With V trimmed by 3 bases and J by 2 bases, 3 bases remained unmatched. CDR3 length: 15 amino acids. The CDR3 region has the DNA TGTGCCAGCAGCTTGCCCGGGGGGGCCTACAATGAGCAGTTCTTC. This sequence encodes CASSLPGGAYNEQFF. Supplemented by reference TRBV11-2 and TRBJ2-1, the full variable domain reads EAGVAQSPRYKIIEKRQSVAFWCNPISGHATLYWYQQILGQGPKLLIQFQNNGVVDDSQLPKDRFSAERLKGVDSTLKIQPAKLEDSAVYLCASSLPGGAYNEQFFGPGTRLTVL.

This clonotype was counted ten times or more. The gene calls are TRBV6-2 or TRBV6-3 and TRBJ2-7; TRBD1 might be the D (6 bases). Trimming took 6 bases from V and 5 from J, leaving 17 bases between them. The CDR3 extends over 14 amino acids. Germline loops: CDR1 MNHEY, CDR2 SVGEGT. The CDR3 nucleotides are TGTGCCAGCAGATCCGGGACACCATCCGACGAGCAGTACTTC. It yields the protein CASRSGTPSDEQYF.

V is TRBV7-9 and J is TRBJ1-2; 9 bases fit TRBD1. V was pared by 5 bases and J by 6 bases, with 7 bases of the junction left unmatched. The CDR3 spans 14 residues. Germline CDR1 is SEHNR and CDR2 is FQNEAQ (reference sequence). As DNA, the CDR3 is TGTGCCAGCAGCCCGGACAGGGGAGTAAATGGCTACACCTTC. Its translation: CASSPDRGVNGYTF.

The chain recombines TRBV4-1 with TRBJ2-3, with D perhaps being TRBD1 or TRBD2 (5 bases each). V gave up 5 bases and J gave up 6 bases, with 24 bases separating them. The CDR3 contains 17 residues. Germline V lookup: CDR1 MGHRA, CDR2 YSYEKL. In nucleotides, the CDR3 is TGCGCCAGCAGCGGGAACGGGGCCGGGACCAACTGGGATACGCAGTATTTT. Its translation is CASSGNGAGTNWDTQYF.

V usage is TRBV9 and J usage is TRBJ2-1; TRBD2 agrees at 10 bases. Germline values: CDR1 SGDLS, CDR2 YYNGEE. Trimming cost V 3 bases and J 7 bases; bases outside gene matches: 7. This CDR3 is built from 15 residues. As DNA, the CDR3 is TGTGCCAGCAGCGCAGCCGGGACTAGCGTTAATGAGCAGTTCTTC. Translation: CASSAAGTSVNEQFF. Full variable domain (remainder filled in from reference TRBV9 and TRBJ2-1): DSGVTQTPKHLITATGQRVTLRCSPRSGDLSVYWYQQSLDQGLQFLIQYYNGEERAKGNILERFSAQQFPDLHSELNLSSLELGDSALYFCASSAAGTSVNEQFFGPGTRLTVL.

The chain employs TRBV3-1 and TRBJ2-1, with 11 nucleotides matching TRBD2. V dropped 11 bases and J dropped 9; count of bases not matched to a gene: 21. Germline CDR1 reads LGHDT; CDR2 reads YNNKEL (reference sequence). The CDR3 contains 17 residues. CDR3 in DNA: TGTGCCTGCTCCAAGCAGGTAGCGGGGGGGCCTGGTAGTGAGCAGTTCTTC. This encodes CACSKQVAGGPGSEQFF.